The 29 T cell receptor beta chains presented below share a single source sample, sequenced in a study of blood T cell repertoires in COVID-19. Repertoires were generated with immunoSEQ multiplex PCR, while TCRdb's copy carries only in-frame clones and drops some. The repertoire has more than 350,000 clones, approximately 89% of them found once; the top ten carry 8.5% to 12%. The sequencing sample was made of peripheral blood. All receptors derive from a woman under 40 with COVID-19, enrolled during active disease.

The J gene is TRBJ2-7, the V gene TRBV5-1; D might be TRBD1 (5 bases). The length of the CDR3 is 13 residues. Deletions cut 1 base from V and 6 bases from J, with 11 bases between. Germline V lookup: CDR1 SGHRS, CDR2 YFSETQ. This CDR3 reads CASSLTGPSEQYF. CDR3 DNA: TGCGCCAGCAGCTTGACAGGACCAAGCGAGCAGTACTTC.

This chain links TRBV28 with TRBJ1-2; tentative D call: TRBD1 (6 bases). CDR3 length: 13 amino acids. The V gene lost 7 bases and the J gene lost 1 base, with 10 bases spanning the gap. CDR1 is MDHEN and CDR2 is SYDVKM in the germline V gene. CDR3 residues: CASKFRGNYGYTF. CDR3 nucleotides: TGTGCCAGCAAGTTCAGGGGTAACTATGGCTACACCTTC.

The genes are TRBV19 and TRBJ1-5; D is uncertain. The CDR3 length is 13 residues. Germline V gene data show CDR1 as LNHDA and CDR2 as SQIVND (reference sequence). V was trimmed by 7 bases and J by 10 bases, leaving 17 bases between them. CDR3 protein: CASTRDKVKPQHF. The CDR3 DNA reads TGTGCCAGTACGAGGGATAAGGTAAAACCCCAGCATTTT.

The chain uses TRBV21-1 and TRBJ2-2; TRBD1 is the table's D call and was not checked against the DNA. TRBV21-1 is classified as a pseudogene. There are 14 residues in the CDR3. This CDR3 is CASSKIRYTGELFF. The CDR3 coding sequence is TGTGCCAGCAGCAAAATCAGATACACCGGGGAGCTGTTTTTT.

This chain joins TRBV19 and TRBJ1-1, with D possibly being TRBD1 (5 bases). V gave up 6 bases and J gave up 10 bases, with 18 bases separating them. The germline CDR1 and CDR2 sequences are LNHDA and SQIVND (reference sequence). The CDR3 runs 13 residues. The chain's CDR3 is CASRNGGFGGAFF. CDR3 bases: TGTGCCAGTAGGAATGGAGGATTCGGGGGAGCTTTCTTT.

The rearrangement links TRBV7-9 to TRBJ1-4, with 9 bases matching TRBD1. V gave up 1 base and J gave up 5 bases; unmatched junction bases: 2. Germline loops: CDR1 SEHNR, CDR2 FQNEAQ (reference sequence). The length of the CDR3 is 15 residues. Written as DNA, the CDR3 is TGTGCCAGCAGCTTAGGTGGGACAGGGAATGAAAAACTGTTTTTT. It codes for CASSLGGTGNEKLFF.

The genes are TRBV5-4 and TRBJ2-3, with TRBD2 matching 11 bases. The junction had 2 bases not matched to a gene; V was cut back by 1 base and J by 4 bases. CDR3 size: 15 residues. Germline CDR1 is SGHNT and CDR2 is YYREEE (reference sequence). This CDR3 is CASSLTSGSPDTQYF. DNA of the CDR3: TGTGCCAGCAGCTTGACTAGCGGGAGCCCAGATACGCAGTATTTT.

The chain joins TRBV6-5 to TRBJ2-5; 12 bases line up with TRBD2. The CDR3 has 15 residues. Trimming at V came to 7 bases and at J to 1 base, leaving 4 bases not matched to a gene. Germline loops: CDR1 MNHEY, CDR2 SVGAGI. In DNA form, the CDR3 reads TGTGCCAGCATCGGACTAGCGGGGACCCAAGAGACCCAGTACTTC. Translating it yields CASIGLAGTQETQYF.

A word on this clone: One end of the junction is discordant with germline, which a read error may explain. The gene calls are TRBV7-7 and TRBJ2-1; 9 nucleotides match TRBD2. Germline assignment: CDR1 SSHAT and CDR2 FNYEAQ (reference sequence). The CDR3 has 15 residues. As DNA, the CDR3 is TGTGCTAGCAGCCGAGCTAGCGGGATTATGAATGAGCAGTTCTTC. This gives the protein CASSRASGIMNEQFF.

The chain recombines TRBV21-1 with TRBJ1-6. TRBV21-1 is classified as a pseudogene. This CDR3 region has 19 residues. The CDR3 protein is CASSKGGDRKGNNFSPLHF. CDR3 nucleotides: TGTGCCAGCAGCAAAGGCGGGGATCGGAAAGGTAATAATTTTTCACCCCTCCACTTT.

The rearrangement joins TRBV27 to TRBJ2-7, with TRBD2 as a possible D gene (6 bases). CDR1 is MNHEY, CDR2 SMNVEV, per germline (reference sequence). V was trimmed by 2 bases and J by 0 bases, leaving 11 bases between them. The CDR3 spans 15 residues. CDR3 amino acids: CASSLRGGNSYEQYF. The CDR3 DNA follows: TGTGCCAGCAGTTTAAGGGGAGGCAACTCCTACGAGCAGTACTTC.

The chain uses TRBV24-1 and TRBJ2-7; 11 nucleotides agree with TRBD2. V lost 5 bases and J lost 6; bases outside the gene matches: 2. This CDR3 spans 13 amino acids. Germline V lookup: CDR1 KGHDR, CDR2 SFDVKD. The CDR3 loop reads CATSGLAGGEQYF. The CDR3 DNA is TGTGCCACCAGTGGCCTAGCGGGAGGCGAGCAGTACTTC.

The chain employs TRBV5-1 and TRBJ2-7, with 8 bases identical to TRBD2. The CDR3 is 15 residues long. Germline loops: CDR1 SGHRS, CDR2 YFSETQ. The V and J ends lost 3 bases and 2 bases, in that order; junction bases with no gene match: 7. In DNA, the CDR3 is TGCGCCAGCAGCTACGGGAGGGCCGGGACCTACGAGCAGTACTTC. It codes for CASSYGRAGTYEQYF.

This rearrangement joins TRBV28 to TRBJ1-4, with D unclear. V lost 3 bases to trimming and J lost 9 bases, with 17 bases between them. Germline values: CDR1 MDHEN, CDR2 SYDVKM. The CDR3 totals 15 residues. The CDR3 loop is CASSFTGAKRQKLFF. DNA for the CDR3: TGTGCCAGCAGTTTTACCGGTGCTAAGCGTCAAAAACTGTTTTTT.

V is TRBV9 and J is TRBJ1-6; no clear D. The ends were cut back, 4 bases at V and 7 bases at J, with 9 bases in the middle. In germline, CDR1 is SGDLS, CDR2 YYNGEE. The CDR3 consists of 13 residues. CDR3 nucleotide sequence: TGTGCCAGCAGCCTCGCGGGCAATTCACCCCTCCACTTT. Its translation: CASSLAGNSPLHF.

This clone has a single count. The rearrangement uses TRBV25-1 and TRBJ2-2; the match to TRBD2 covers 9 bases. CDR1 and CDR2 from the germline V gene are MGHDK and SYGVNS. This CDR3 region has 17 residues. V gave up 1 base and J gave up 5 bases; unmatched junction bases: 8. DNA for the CDR3: TGTGCCAGCAGTGAATCAGCGGGAGGCCCGGGGACCGGGGAGCTGTTTTTT. It specifies CASSESAGGPGTGELFF.

This chain links TRBV27 with TRBJ2-7; 8 bases are shared with TRBD2. V gave up 0 bases and J gave up 9 bases; unmatched junction bases: 10. CDR3 length: 15 residues. Germline CDR1 and CDR2: MNHEY and SMNVEV (reference sequence). The CDR3 sequence: CASSLSTGRASVQYF. Written as DNA, the CDR3 is TGTGCCAGCAGTTTATCAACCGGGAGGGCCTCGGTGCAGTACTTC.

The V gene is TRBV6-1, the J gene TRBJ2-1; no reliable D call. CDR3 size: 16 residues. The ends were cut back, 3 bases at V and 2 bases at J, with 14 bases in the middle. Germline CDR1 MNHNS, CDR2 SASEGT. For the CDR3, the DNA is TGTGCCAGCAGTGAGCGGCGGCTGCTGGCCTACAATGAGCAGTTCTTC. This encodes CASSERRLLAYNEQFF.

Written as DNA, the CDR3 is TGTGCCAGCAGCGGACAGGGTTGGACCGGGGAGCTGTTTTTT. Translating gives CASSGQGWTGELFF. The rearrangement links TRBV6-2 or TRBV6-3 to TRBJ2-2; TRBD1 matches 8 bases. The V segment lost 6 bases and the J segment 5 bases; nucleotides outside the gene matches: 5. The CDR3 contains 14 residues. The germline gives CDR1 MNHEY, CDR2 SVGEGT.

This chain connects TRBV4-3 to TRBJ2-3; TRBD2 agrees at 7 bases. V gave up 0 bases and J gave up 5 bases; unmatched junction bases: 11. CDR1 is LGHNA and CDR2 is YSLEER in the germline V gene. The CDR3 has 17 residues. In nucleotides, the CDR3 is TGCGCCAGCAGCCAAGAAGGACTAGGGCCTTTAAGAGATACGCAGTATTTT. This sequence encodes CASSQEGLGPLRDTQYF.

The chain employs TRBV4-1 and TRBJ2-2, with TRBD1 as a possible D gene (6 bases). With 0 bases removed from V and 6 bases from J, the gap between germline ends came to 17 bases. From germline, CDR1 is MGHRA and CDR2 YSYEKL. The CDR3 contains 17 residues. CDR3 amino acids: CASSQDHPLWGPGELFF. The CDR3 nucleotides are TGCGCCAGCAGCCAAGATCACCCCCTTTGGGGGCCCGGGGAGCTGTTTTTT.

This chain connects TRBV18 to TRBJ2-3; 7 positions match TRBD2. The trim removed 8 bases at V and 11 bases at J, leaving 1 base unmatched. Germline-derived CDR1 and CDR2 are KGHSH and LQKENI. The CDR3 contains 9 residues. The CDR3 DNA reads as TGTGCCAGCACGGGGGGGCAGTATTTT. Its protein product is CASTGGQYF. The variable domain in full, completed from reference TRBV18 and TRBJ2-3, reads NAGVMQNPRHLVRRRGQEARLRCSPMKGHSHVYWYRQLPEEGLKFMVYLQKENIIDESGMPKERFSAEFPKEGPSILRIQQVVRGDSAAYFCASTGGQYFGPGTRLTVL.

The V and J genes are TRBV7-2 and TRBJ2-7; tentatively, D is TRBD1 (5 bases). Germline CDR1 and CDR2: SGHTA and FQGNSA. Trimming stripped 1 base from V and 2 bases from J, with 15 bases between. This CDR3 comprises 16 residues. CDR3 sequence reads: CASSLDDSNPPYEQYF. The CDR3 coding sequence is TGTGCCAGCAGCTTAGACGACAGCAACCCTCCCTACGAGCAGTACTTC.

V is TRBV28 and J is TRBJ2-7; the D is unclear. This CDR3 spans 11 amino acids. Germline loops: CDR1 MDHEN, CDR2 SYDVKM. V lost 6 bases and J lost 3, with 6 bases in between. As DNA, the CDR3 is TGTGCCAGCAGCCCAGGCTACGAGCAGTACTTC. As protein: CASSPGYEQYF.

Concerning this clone itself: This sample includes further DNA sequences coding for the same CDR3. The chain has TRBV6-5 and TRBJ1-1; 9 positions match TRBD1. The junction had 1 base not matched to a gene; V was cut back by 5 bases and J by 0 bases. CDR1 is MNHEY and CDR2 is SVGAGI in the germline V gene. This CDR3 is 14 amino acids long. CDR3 DNA sequence: TGTGCCAGCAGTAGGGACAGGGTGAACACTGAAGCTTTCTTT. This translates into CASSRDRVNTEAFF.

The CDR3 bases are TGTGCCAGCAAAAGGACAGGCGTTAATTCACCCCTCCACTTT. This gives the protein CASKRTGVNSPLHF. This chain uses TRBV6-5 with TRBJ1-6, with 7 positions matching TRBD1. Germline V CDR1 and CDR2: MNHEY, SVGAGI. V was pared by 7 bases and J by 6 bases, with 6 bases of the junction left unmatched. CDR3 length: 14 amino acids.

This clone was found once. The chain links TRBV6-5 to TRBJ1-6; D unresolved. The V gene lost 0 bases and the J gene lost 7 bases, with 13 bases spanning the gap. The CDR3 loop spans 16 amino acids. Germline lookup yields CDR1 MNHEY and CDR2 SVGAGI. The CDR3 is CASSYSRPSPNSPLHF. The CDR3 DNA sequence: TGTGCCAGCAGTTACTCCAGGCCCAGCCCCAATTCACCCCTCCACTTT.

V usage is TRBV5-1 and J usage is TRBJ1-1; perhaps TRBD1 as D (6 bases). Trimming removed 5 bases at V and 6 bases at J, with 14 bases between. CDR3 length: 13 amino acids. CDR1 is SGHRS, CDR2 YFSETQ, per germline. CDR3 in DNA: TGCGCCAGCAGATCAGGGGTTATCGCTGAAGCTTTCTTT. Its translation is CASRSGVIAEAFF. Looking up the rest from reference TRBV5-1 and TRBJ1-1 gives the full variable domain: KAGVTQTPRYLIKTRGQQVTLSCSPISGHRSVSWYQQTPGQGLQFLFEYFSETQRNKGNFPGRFSGRQFSNSRSEMNVSTLELGDSALYLCASRSGVIAEAFFGQGTRLTVV.

V gene TRBV7-9 combines with J gene TRBJ2-3; 9 positions agree with TRBD2. This CDR3 has 14 amino acids. The germline CDR1 and CDR2 sequences are SEHNR and FQNEAQ (reference sequence). Trimming at V came to 10 bases and at J to 0 bases, leaving 5 bases not matched to a gene. CDR3 nucleotides: TGTGCCATCCCGACTAGCGGAAGCACAGATACGCAGTATTTT. Protein: CAIPTSGSTDTQYF.